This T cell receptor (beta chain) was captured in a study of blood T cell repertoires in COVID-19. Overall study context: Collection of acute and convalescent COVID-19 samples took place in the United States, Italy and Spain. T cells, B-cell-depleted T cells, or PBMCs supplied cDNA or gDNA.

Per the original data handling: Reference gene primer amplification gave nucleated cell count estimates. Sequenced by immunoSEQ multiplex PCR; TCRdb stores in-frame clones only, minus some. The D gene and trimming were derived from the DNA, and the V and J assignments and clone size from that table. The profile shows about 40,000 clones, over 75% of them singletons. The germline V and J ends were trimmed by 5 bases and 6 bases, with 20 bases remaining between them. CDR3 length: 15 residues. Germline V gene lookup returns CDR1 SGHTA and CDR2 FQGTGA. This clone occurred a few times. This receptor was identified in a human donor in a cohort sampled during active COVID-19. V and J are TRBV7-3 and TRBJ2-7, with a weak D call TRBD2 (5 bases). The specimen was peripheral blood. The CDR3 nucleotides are TGTGCCAGCAGCCCTACAACCGGGTTCGGAGGCGAGCAGTACTTC. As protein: CASSPTTGFGGEQYF. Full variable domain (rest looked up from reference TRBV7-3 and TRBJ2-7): GAGVSQTPSNKVTEKGKYVELRCDPISGHTALYWYRQSLGQGPEFLIYFQGTGAADDSGLPNDRFFAVRPEGSVSTLKIQRTERGDSAVYLCASSPTTGFGGEQYFGPGTRLTVT.